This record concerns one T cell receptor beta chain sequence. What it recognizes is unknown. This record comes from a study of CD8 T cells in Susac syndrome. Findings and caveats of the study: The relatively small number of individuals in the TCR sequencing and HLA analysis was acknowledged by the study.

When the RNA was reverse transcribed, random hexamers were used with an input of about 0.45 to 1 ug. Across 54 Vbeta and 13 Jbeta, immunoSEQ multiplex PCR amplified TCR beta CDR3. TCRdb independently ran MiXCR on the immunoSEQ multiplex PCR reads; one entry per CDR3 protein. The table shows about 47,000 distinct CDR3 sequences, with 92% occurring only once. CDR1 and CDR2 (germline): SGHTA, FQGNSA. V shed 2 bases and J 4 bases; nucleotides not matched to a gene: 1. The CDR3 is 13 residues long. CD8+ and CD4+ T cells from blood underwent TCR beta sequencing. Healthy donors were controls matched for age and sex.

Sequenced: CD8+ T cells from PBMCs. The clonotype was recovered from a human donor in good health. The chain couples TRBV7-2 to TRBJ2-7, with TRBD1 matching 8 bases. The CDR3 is CASSLNRGYEQYF. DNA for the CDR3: TGTGCCAGCAGCTTAAACAGGGGGTACGAGCAGTACTTC.